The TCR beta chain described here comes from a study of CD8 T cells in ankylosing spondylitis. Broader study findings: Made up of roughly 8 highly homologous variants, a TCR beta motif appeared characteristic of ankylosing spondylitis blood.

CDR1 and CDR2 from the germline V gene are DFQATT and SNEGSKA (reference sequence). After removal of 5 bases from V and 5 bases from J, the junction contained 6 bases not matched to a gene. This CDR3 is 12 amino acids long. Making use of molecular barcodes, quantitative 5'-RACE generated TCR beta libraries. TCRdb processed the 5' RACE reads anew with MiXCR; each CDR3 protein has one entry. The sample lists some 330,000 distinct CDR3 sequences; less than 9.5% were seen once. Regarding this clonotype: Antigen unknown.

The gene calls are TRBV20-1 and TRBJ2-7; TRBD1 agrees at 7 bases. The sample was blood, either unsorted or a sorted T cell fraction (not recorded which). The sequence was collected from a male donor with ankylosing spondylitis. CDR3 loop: CSALTGTNEQYF. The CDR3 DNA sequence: TGCAGTGCTCTGACAGGGACGAACGAGCAGTACTTC.